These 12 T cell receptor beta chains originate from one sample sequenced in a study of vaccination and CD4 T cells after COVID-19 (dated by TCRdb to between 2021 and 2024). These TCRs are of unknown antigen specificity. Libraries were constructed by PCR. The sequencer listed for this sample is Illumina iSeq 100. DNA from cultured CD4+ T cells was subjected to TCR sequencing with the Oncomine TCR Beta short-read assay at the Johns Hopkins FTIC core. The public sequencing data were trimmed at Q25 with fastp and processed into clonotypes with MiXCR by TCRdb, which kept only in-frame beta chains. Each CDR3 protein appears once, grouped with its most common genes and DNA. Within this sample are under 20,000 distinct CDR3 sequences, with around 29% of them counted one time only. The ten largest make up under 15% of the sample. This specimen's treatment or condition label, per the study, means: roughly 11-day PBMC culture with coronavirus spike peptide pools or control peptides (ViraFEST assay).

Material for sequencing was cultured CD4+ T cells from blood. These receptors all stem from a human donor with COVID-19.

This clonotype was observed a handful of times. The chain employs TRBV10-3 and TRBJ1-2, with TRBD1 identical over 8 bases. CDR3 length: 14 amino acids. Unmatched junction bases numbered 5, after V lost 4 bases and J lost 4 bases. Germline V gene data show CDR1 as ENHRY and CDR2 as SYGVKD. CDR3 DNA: TGTGCCATCAGTGGGGCAGGGGGCGCCTATGGCTACACCTTC. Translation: CAISGAGGAYGYTF.

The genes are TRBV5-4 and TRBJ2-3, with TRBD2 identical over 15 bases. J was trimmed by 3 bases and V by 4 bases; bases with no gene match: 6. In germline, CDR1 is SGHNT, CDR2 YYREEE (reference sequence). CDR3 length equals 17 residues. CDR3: CASSDGLAGGHTDTQYF. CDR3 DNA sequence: TGTGCCAGCAGCGACGGACTAGCGGGGGGGCATACAGATACGCAGTATTTT.

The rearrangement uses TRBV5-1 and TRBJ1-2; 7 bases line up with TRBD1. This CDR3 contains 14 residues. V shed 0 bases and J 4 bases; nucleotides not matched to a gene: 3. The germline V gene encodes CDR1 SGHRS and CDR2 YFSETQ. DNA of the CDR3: TGCGCCAGCAGCTTGGCCGAGGGGGCCTATGGCTACACCTTC. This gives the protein CASSLAEGAYGYTF.

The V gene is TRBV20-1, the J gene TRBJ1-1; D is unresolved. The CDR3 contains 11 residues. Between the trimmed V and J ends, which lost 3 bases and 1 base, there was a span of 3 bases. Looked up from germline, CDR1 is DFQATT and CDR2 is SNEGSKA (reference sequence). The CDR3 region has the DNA TGCAGTGCTAGTAGGAACACTGAAGCTTTCTTT. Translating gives CSASRNTEAFF.

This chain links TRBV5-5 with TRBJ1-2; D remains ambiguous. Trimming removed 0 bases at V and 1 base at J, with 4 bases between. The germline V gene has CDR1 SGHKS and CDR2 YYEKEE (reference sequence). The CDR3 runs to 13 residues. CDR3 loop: CASSLGSNYGYTF. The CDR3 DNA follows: TGTGCCAGCAGCTTGGGTAGTAACTATGGCTACACCTTC.

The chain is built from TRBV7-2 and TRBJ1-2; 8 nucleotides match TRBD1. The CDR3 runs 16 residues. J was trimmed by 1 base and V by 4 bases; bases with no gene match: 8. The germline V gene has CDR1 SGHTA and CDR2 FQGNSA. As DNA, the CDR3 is TGTGCCAGCAGCTCTGGGACAGGCCAATATAACTATGGCTACACCTTC. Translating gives CASSSGTGQYNYGYTF.

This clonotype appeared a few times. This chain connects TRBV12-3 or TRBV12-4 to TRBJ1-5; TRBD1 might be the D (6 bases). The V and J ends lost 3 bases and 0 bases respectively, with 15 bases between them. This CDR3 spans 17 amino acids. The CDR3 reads CASSLMGALSSNQPQHF. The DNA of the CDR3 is TGTGCCAGCAGTTTGATGGGGGCTCTTAGTAGCAATCAGCCCCAGCATTTT.

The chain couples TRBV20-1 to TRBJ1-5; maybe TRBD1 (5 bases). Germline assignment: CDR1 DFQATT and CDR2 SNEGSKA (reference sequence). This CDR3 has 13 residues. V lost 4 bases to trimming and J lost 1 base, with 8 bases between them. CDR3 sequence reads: CSAIRQSNQPQHF. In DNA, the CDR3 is TGCAGTGCTATAAGACAGAGCAATCAGCCCCAGCATTTT.

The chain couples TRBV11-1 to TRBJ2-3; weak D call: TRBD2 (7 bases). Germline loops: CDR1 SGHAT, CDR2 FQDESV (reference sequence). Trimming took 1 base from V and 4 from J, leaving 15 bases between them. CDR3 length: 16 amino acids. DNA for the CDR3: TGTGCCAGCAGCTTAGGGAGGGGGGGCCTTGCAGATACGCAGTATTTT. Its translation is CASSLGRGGLADTQYF.

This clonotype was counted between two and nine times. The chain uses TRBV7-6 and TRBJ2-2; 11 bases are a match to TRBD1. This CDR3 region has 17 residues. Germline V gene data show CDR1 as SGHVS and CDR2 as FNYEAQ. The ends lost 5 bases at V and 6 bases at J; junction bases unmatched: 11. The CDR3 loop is CASSRPGGTGGPGELFF. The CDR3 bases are TGTGCCAGCAGCCGACCGGGGGGGACAGGGGGGCCCGGGGAGCTGTTTTTT.

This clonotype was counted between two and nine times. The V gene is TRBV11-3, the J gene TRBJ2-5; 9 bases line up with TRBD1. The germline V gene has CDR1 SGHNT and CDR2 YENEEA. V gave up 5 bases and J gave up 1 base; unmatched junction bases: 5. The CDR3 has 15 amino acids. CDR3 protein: CASSPGQGGQETQYF. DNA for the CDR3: TGTGCCAGCAGCCCGGGACAGGGAGGCCAAGAGACCCAGTACTTC.

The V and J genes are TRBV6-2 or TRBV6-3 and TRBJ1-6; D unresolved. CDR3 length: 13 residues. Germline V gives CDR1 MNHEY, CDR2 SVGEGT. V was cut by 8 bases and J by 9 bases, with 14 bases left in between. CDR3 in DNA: TGTGCCAGCGAGGACCCGAAGGGTTCACCCCTCCACTTT. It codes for CASEDPKGSPLHF.